Following are 23 T cell receptor beta chains from one sample sequenced in a study of cytomegalovirus exposure and HLA in healthy donors. Clones were read by immunoSEQ multiplex PCR, and TCRdb kept only the in-frame ones, dropping some. Of approximately 210,000 clones in the sample, almost 90% were seen once. Material for sequencing was PBMCs. Receptor source: a woman between 18 and 29 years old in good health and CMV-seronegative.

The chain links TRBV2 to TRBJ1-3; D ambiguous. The germline CDR1 and CDR2 sequences are SNHLY and FYNNEI. Trimming pared 3 bases from V and 2 bases from J, leaving 11 bases between. The CDR3 sequence is 15 residues long. This CDR3 reads CASSEYSSAGNTIYF. The CDR3 DNA sequence: TGTGCCAGCAGTGAGTACAGCTCAGCTGGAAACACCATATATTTT.

The genes are TRBV27 and TRBJ1-2, with D possibly TRBD1 on 5 matching bases. CDR1 and CDR2 (germline): MNHEY, SMNVEV (reference sequence). CDR3 length: 13 residues. Trimming pared 4 bases from V and 7 bases from J, leaving 13 bases between. This CDR3 reads CASSWGVLGGYTF. The CDR3 DNA is TGTGCCAGCAGTTGGGGCGTCTTAGGTGGCTACACCTTC.

This sequence joins TRBV10-3 and TRBJ2-7, with 8 bases aligning to TRBD1. This CDR3 contains 12 residues. Germline-derived CDR1 and CDR2 are ENHRY and SYGVKD. The trim removed 8 bases at V and 5 bases at J, leaving 5 bases unmatched. CDR3 DNA: TGTGCCATCTCCAAGGACAGGGACGAGCAGTACTTC. Protein: CAISKDRDEQYF.

V is TRBV6-4 and J is TRBJ2-1; 7 nucleotides match TRBD2. The CDR3 extends over 15 amino acids. Losses at the gene ends were 0 bases for V and 4 bases for J; bases not matched to a gene: 3. Germline loops: CDR1 MRHNA, CDR2 SNTAGT. In DNA, the CDR3 is TGTGCCAGCAGTGACTCGGGGGAGGGATACAATGAGCAGTTCTTC. It yields the protein CASSDSGEGYNEQFF.

The DNA of the CDR3 is TGTGCCAGCAGCCTGACGACTAGCGGGAGCTACGAGCAGTACTTC. Protein: CASSLTTSGSYEQYF. The V gene is TRBV7-2, the J gene TRBJ2-7, with TRBD2 identical over 12 bases. Germline V gives CDR1 SGHTA, CDR2 FQGNSA. V shed 5 bases, J shed 3 bases, and the junction held 5 bases outside the gene matches. The CDR3 loop spans 15 amino acids.

V gene TRBV6-6 combines with J gene TRBJ2-7, with 7 bases identical to TRBD1. The CDR3 has 15 residues. The ends lost 5 bases at V and 5 bases at J; junction bases unmatched: 12. Germline-derived CDR1 and CDR2 are MNHNY and SVGAGI (reference sequence). The CDR3 region is CASSTRTGPPNEQYF. The CDR3 DNA sequence: TGTGCCAGCAGTACACGGACAGGACCCCCCAACGAGCAGTACTTC.

This sequence joins TRBV9 and TRBJ2-1, with 15 bases aligning to TRBD2. Germline values: CDR1 SGDLS, CDR2 YYNGEE. J gave up 8 bases and V 3 bases, and 9 bases lay outside the gene matches. There are 17 residues in the CDR3. The CDR3 spells CASSGTSGRANGDEQFF. The CDR3, as DNA: TGTGCCAGCAGCGGGACTAGCGGGAGGGCCAATGGCGATGAGCAGTTCTTC.

The CDR3: CASSQGVETGYEQYF. The DNA for the CDR3 is TGCGCCAGCAGCCAAGGGGTGGAAACCGGGTACGAGCAGTACTTC. The J gene is TRBJ2-7, the V gene TRBV4-1, with D hard to call. This CDR3 contains 15 residues. Trimming pared 1 base from V and 4 bases from J, leaving 14 bases between. Germline-derived CDR1 and CDR2 are MGHRA and YSYEKL.

This chain connects TRBV28 to TRBJ2-7; 9 nucleotides align to TRBD1. The ends lost 11 bases at V and 3 bases at J; junction bases unmatched: 2. CDR3 length: 11 residues. Germline V gene sequence: CDR1 MDHEN, CDR2 SYDVKM. CDR3 nucleotides: TGTGCCGTGGGACAGGGCTACGAGCAGTACTTC. This sequence encodes CAVGQGYEQYF.

CDR3 sequence (DNA): TGTGCCAGCAGCGGCGTTGGGGACTATAATGAAAAACTGTTTTTT. This gives the protein CASSGVGDYNEKLFF. The chain carries TRBV9 and TRBJ1-4; tentative D call: TRBD1 (5 bases). Germline loops: CDR1 SGDLS, CDR2 YYNGEE. V lost 3 bases and J 4 bases, leaving 13 bases between the germline ends. This CDR3 contains 15 residues.

This chain links TRBV27 with TRBJ2-3, with D possibly TRBD2 on 6 matching bases. This CDR3 region has 14 residues. Germline V gives CDR1 MNHEY, CDR2 SMNVEV (reference sequence). The V end was cut by 2 bases, the J end by 1 base, with 7 bases between. The CDR3 protein is CASSLAGRTDTQYF. The CDR3 DNA sequence: TGTGCCAGCAGTTTAGCGGGGCGCACAGATACGCAGTATTTT.

The chain carries TRBV5-1 and TRBJ2-7, with D perhaps matching TRBD1 (6 bases). Between the trimmed V and J ends, which lost 4 bases and 3 bases, there was a span of 11 bases. CDR3 length: 13 residues. Germline values: CDR1 SGHRS, CDR2 YFSETQ. The CDR3 bases are TGCGCCAGCAGCGCCACAGGGTTCTACGAGCAGTACTTC. It specifies CASSATGFYEQYF.

CDR3 residues: CASSYTGVTREQYF. The CDR3 DNA sequence: TGTGCCAGCAGCTACACGGGAGTGACGCGCGAGCAGTACTTC. The chain employs TRBV5-6 and TRBJ2-7; D might be TRBD2 (6 bases). Germline V gives CDR1 SGHDT, CDR2 YYEEEE. Trimming removed 3 bases at V and 6 bases at J, with 16 bases between. CDR3 length equals 14 residues.

The V gene is TRBV13, the J gene TRBJ2-1; 11 bases map to TRBD1. The CDR3 has 15 residues. Per germline, CDR1 PRHDT and CDR2 FYEKMQ (reference sequence). After removal of 4 bases from V and 4 bases from J, the junction contained 3 bases not matched to a gene. DNA of the CDR3: TGTGCCAGCAGCTCCCGGGACAGGGGGTACAATGAGCAGTTCTTC. Protein product: CASSSRDRGYNEQFF.

The chain uses TRBV2 and TRBJ2-1; 10 bases fit TRBD1. The germline V gene encodes CDR1 SNHLY and CDR2 FYNNEI. CDR3 size: 12 residues. Losses at the gene ends were 5 bases for V and 14 bases for J; bases not matched to a gene: 6. CDR3 amino acids: CASSLGQGEKFF. CDR3 DNA: TGTGCCAGCAGTCTAGGACAGGGGGAAAAGTTCTTC.

This clone was found once. The chain couples TRBV28 to TRBJ2-7; 10 bases map to TRBD1. Germline V gene sequence: CDR1 MDHEN, CDR2 SYDVKM. Losses at the gene ends were 4 bases for V and 2 bases for J; bases not matched to a gene: 8. The CDR3 spans 16 residues. CDR3 residues: CASSSTRTGGTYEQYF. The CDR3 region has the DNA TGTGCCAGCAGTTCAACCCGGACAGGGGGGACCTACGAGCAGTACTTC.

The chain couples TRBV19 to TRBJ2-1; 9 bases align to TRBD2. Germline V CDR1 and CDR2: LNHDA, SQIVND (reference sequence). V shed 2 bases, J shed 9 bases, and the junction held 5 bases outside the gene matches. The CDR3 runs to 14 residues. CDR3 residues: CASSILAGGVEQFF. CDR3 sequence (DNA): TGTGCCAGTAGTATATTGGCGGGAGGGGTTGAGCAGTTCTTC.

This clone was seen more than once but under ten times. J is TRBJ2-7 and V is TRBV2, with D unresolved. CDR3 length: 13 residues. In germline, CDR1 is SNHLY, CDR2 FYNNEI. Trimming removed 6 bases from V and 2 bases from J, with 11 bases in between. The CDR3 bases are TGTGCCAGCAGACCCGACACCACCTACGAGCAGTACTTC. Its protein is CASRPDTTYEQYF.

The CDR3, as DNA: TGTGCCAGCAGTGAATCGGCAGGGGGCGTTGAAAAACTGTTTTTT. Translation gives CASSESAGGVEKLFF. The V call is TRBV6-1, the J call TRBJ1-4; TRBD1 matches at 8 bases. The J segment lost 7 bases and the V segment lost 2 bases, leaving 6 bases of the junction unmatched. The CDR3 runs to 15 residues. Germline lookup yields CDR1 MNHNS and CDR2 SASEGT.

This chain uses TRBV4-1 with TRBJ1-2; D gene ambiguous. Germline lookup yields CDR1 MGHRA and CDR2 YSYEKL. The germline V and J ends were trimmed by 1 base and 3 bases, with 12 bases remaining between them. The CDR3 covers 15 residues. CDR3 region: CASSQAVGGYYGYTF. Here the CDR3 DNA reads TGCGCCAGCAGCCAAGCTGTCGGCGGATACTATGGCTACACCTTC.

This rearrangement joins TRBV7-8 to TRBJ2-1; 8 bases line up with TRBD1. The CDR3 length is 15 residues. J lost 8 bases, V lost 0 bases, and 6 bases had no gene match. Germline values: CDR1 SGHVS, CDR2 FQNEAQ. The CDR3 loop is CASSLAPGGGYEQFF. CDR3 bases: TGTGCCAGCAGCTTAGCCCCAGGGGGCGGGTATGAGCAGTTCTTC.

The chain combines TRBV27 with TRBJ2-7; 9 nucleotides match TRBD2. This CDR3 has 13 amino acids. Germline V CDR1 and CDR2: MNHEY, SMNVEV (reference sequence). J lost 0 bases, V lost 10 bases, and 4 bases had no gene match. CDR3 sequence (DNA): TGTGCCACCGCGGGGGGGAGCTCCTACGAGCAGTACTTC. Translated: CATAGGSSYEQYF.

The chain joins TRBV5-8 to TRBJ1-4, with D perhaps TRBD1 (6 bases). Germline loops: CDR1 SGHTS, CDR2 YDEGEE. The CDR3 loop spans 14 amino acids. The V gene lost 4 bases and the J gene lost 8 bases, with 15 bases spanning the gap. CDR3 sequence: CASSPQGGGEKLFF. CDR3 DNA: TGTGCCAGCAGCCCACAAGGGGGAGGGGAAAAACTGTTTTTT.